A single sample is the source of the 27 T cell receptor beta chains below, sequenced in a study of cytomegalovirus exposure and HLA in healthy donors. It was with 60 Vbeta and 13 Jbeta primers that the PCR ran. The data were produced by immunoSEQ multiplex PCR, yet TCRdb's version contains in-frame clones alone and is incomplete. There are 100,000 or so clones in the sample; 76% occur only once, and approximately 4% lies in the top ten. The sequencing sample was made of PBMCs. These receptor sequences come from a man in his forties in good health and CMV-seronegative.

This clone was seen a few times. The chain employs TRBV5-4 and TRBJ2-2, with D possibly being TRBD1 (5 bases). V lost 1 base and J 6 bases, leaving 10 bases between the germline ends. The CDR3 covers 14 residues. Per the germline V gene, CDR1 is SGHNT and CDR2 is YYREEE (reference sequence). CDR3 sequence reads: CASSLRGVSGELFF. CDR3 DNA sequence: TGTGCCAGCAGCTTGAGGGGCGTATCCGGGGAGCTGTTTTTT.

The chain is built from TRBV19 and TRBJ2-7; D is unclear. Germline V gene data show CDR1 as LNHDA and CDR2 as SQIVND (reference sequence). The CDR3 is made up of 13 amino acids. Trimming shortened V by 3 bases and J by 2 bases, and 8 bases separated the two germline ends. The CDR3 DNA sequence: TGTGCCAGTAGTATGGCGGTAACCTACGAGCAGTACTTC. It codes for CASSMAVTYEQYF.

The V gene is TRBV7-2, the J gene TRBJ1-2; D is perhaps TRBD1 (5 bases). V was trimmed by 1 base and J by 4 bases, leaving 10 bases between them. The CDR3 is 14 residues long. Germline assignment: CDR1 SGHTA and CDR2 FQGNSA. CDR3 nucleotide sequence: TGTGCCAGCAGCTTAGTGGTGCAGGGCTATGGCTACACCTTC. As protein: CASSLVVQGYGYTF. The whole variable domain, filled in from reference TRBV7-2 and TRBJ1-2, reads GAGVSQSPSNKVTEKGKDVELRCDPISGHTALYWYRQSLGQGLEFLIYFQGNSAPDKSGLPSDRFSAERTGGSVSTLTIQRTQQEDSAVYLCASSLVVQGYGYTFGSGTRLTVV.

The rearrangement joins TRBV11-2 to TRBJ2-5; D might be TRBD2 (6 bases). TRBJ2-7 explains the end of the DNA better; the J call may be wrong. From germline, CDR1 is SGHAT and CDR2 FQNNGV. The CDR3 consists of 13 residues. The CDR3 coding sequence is TGTGCCAGCAGCACGAGACTAGATGCCGAGCAGTACTTC. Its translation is CASSTRLDAEQYF.

The DNA for the CDR3 is TGTGCCAGCAGTTCAGTGGGACTAGCGGCCCCCGAGACCCAGTACTTC. Residues: CASSSVGLAAPETQYF. The chain joins TRBV27 to TRBJ2-5; 11 positions agree with TRBD2. V was pared by 4 bases and J by 5 bases, with 9 bases of the junction left unmatched. The CDR3 is 16 residues long. In germline, CDR1 is MNHEY, CDR2 SMNVEV (reference sequence).

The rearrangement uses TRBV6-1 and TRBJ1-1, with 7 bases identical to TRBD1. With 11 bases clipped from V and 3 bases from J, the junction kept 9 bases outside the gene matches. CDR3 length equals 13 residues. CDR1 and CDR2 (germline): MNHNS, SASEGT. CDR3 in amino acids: CAGDAGQYTEAFF. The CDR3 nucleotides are TGTGCCGGAGACGCGGGACAGTACACTGAAGCTTTCTTT.

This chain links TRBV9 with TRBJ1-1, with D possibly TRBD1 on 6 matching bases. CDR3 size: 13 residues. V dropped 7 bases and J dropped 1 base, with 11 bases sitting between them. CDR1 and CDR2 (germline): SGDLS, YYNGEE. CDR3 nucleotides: TGTGCCAGCGGCCTCAGGGGGAACACTGAAGCTTTCTTT. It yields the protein CASGLRGNTEAFF. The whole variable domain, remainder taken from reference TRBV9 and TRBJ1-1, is DSGVTQTPKHLITATGQRVTLRCSPRSGDLSVYWYQQSLDQGLQFLIQYYNGEERAKGNILERFSAQQFPDLHSELNLSSLELGDSALYFCASGLRGNTEAFFGQGTRLTVV.

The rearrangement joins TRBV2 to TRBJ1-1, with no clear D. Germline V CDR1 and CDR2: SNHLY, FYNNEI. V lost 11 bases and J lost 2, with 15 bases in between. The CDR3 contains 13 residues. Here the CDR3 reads CASRRSVNTEAFF. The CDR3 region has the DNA TGTGCCTCCCGGAGGTCGGTCAACACTGAAGCTTTCTTT.

Written as DNA, the CDR3 is TGCGCCAGCAGACGCGAGGTGGACACCGGGGAGCTGTTTTTT. Encoded protein: CASRREVDTGELFF. This sequence joins TRBV5-1 and TRBJ2-2, with D unclear. The germline gives CDR1 SGHRS, CDR2 YFSETQ. This CDR3 region has 14 residues. Trimming left V 5 bases short and J 3 bases short, with 11 bases between.

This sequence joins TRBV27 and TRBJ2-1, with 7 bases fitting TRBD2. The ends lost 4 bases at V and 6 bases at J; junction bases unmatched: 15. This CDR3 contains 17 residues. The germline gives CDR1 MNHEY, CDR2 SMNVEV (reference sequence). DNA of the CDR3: TGTGCCAGCAGTTCCTCTCGCGGGGGACGTGGAAGCAATGAGCAGTTCTTC. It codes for CASSSSRGGRGSNEQFF.

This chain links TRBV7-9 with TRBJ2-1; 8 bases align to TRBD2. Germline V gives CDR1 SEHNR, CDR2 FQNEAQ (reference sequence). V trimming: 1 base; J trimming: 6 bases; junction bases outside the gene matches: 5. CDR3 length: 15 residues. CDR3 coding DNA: TGTGCCAGCAGCTTAGTTGTCGGGGGGGGCAATGAGCAGTTCTTC. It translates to CASSLVVGGGNEQFF. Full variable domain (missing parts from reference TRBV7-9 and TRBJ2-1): DTGVSQNPRHKITKRGQNVTFRCDPISEHNRLYWYRQTLGQGPEFLTYFQNEAQLEKSRLLSDRFSAERPKGSFSTLEIQRTEQGDSAMYLCASSLVVGGGNEQFFGPGTRLTVL.

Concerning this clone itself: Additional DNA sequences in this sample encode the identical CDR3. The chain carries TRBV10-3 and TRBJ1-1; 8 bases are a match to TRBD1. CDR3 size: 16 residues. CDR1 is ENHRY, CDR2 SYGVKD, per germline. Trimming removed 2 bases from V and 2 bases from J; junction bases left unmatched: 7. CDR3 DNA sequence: TGTGCCATCAGTGAGCCTGACAGGGGAACTAACACTGAAGCTTTCTTT. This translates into CAISEPDRGTNTEAFF.

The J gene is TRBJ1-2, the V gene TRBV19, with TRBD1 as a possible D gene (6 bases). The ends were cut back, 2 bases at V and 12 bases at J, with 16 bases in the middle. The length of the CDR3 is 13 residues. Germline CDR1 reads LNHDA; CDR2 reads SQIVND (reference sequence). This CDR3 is CASSILRGEVNTF. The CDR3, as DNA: TGTGCCAGTAGTATACTCAGGGGCGAGGTCAACACCTTC.

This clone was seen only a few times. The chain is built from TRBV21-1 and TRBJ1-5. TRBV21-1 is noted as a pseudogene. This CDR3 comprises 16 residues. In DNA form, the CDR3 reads TGTGCCAGCAGCAAAGAGGCGGTTCCTCCCAATCAGCCCCAGCATTTT. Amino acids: CASSKEAVPPNQPQHF.

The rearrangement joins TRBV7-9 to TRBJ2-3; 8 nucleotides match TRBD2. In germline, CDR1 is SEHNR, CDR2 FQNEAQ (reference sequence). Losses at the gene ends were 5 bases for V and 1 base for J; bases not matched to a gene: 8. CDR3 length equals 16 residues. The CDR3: CASSRGAAGGTDTQYF. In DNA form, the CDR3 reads TGTGCCAGCAGCCGTGGGGCAGCGGGGGGCACAGATACGCAGTATTTT.

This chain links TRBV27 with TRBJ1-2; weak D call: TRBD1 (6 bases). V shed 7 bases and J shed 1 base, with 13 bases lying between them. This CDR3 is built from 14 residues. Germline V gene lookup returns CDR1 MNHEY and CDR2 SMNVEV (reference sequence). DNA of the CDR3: TGTGCCAGCACCCGGACAGCAAATAACTATGGCTACACCTTC. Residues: CASTRTANNYGYTF.

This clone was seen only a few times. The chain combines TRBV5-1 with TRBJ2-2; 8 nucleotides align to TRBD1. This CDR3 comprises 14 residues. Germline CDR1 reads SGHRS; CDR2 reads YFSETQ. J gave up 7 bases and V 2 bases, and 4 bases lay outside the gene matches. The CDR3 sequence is CASSLRQGIGELFF. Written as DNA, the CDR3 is TGCGCCAGCAGCTTAAGACAGGGGATCGGGGAGCTGTTTTTT.

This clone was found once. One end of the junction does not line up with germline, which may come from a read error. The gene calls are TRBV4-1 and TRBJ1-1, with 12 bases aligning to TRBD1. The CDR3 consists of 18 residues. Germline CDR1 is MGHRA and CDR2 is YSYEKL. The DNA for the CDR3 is TGCGCCAGCAGCCAAGATATAGGGACAGGGGGCTTTATAACTGCAGCTTTCTTT. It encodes CASSQDIGTGGFITAAFF.

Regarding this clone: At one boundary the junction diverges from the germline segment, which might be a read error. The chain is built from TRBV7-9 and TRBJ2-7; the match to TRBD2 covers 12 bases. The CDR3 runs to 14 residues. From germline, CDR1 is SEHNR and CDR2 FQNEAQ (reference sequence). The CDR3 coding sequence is TGTTCCAGCAGCTTGCTAGCGGGGGGGCACGAGCAGTACTTC. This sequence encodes CSSSLLAGGHEQYF.

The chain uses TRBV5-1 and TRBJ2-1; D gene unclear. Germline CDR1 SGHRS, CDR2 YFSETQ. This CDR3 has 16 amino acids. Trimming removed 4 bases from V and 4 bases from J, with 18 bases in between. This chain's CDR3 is CASSPRRSSGYNEQFF. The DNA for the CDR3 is TGCGCCAGCAGCCCCCGCCGGTCCTCCGGGTACAATGAGCAGTTCTTC.

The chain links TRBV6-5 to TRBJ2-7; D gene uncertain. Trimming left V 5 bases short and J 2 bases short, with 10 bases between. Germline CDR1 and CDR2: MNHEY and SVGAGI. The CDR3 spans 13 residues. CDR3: CASSHDGAYEQYF. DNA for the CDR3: TGTGCCAGCAGTCATGACGGAGCCTACGAGCAGTACTTC.

The chain's CDR3 is CASSLDGGGPYNEQFF. The DNA of the CDR3 is TGTGCCAGCAGCTTAGACGGGGGAGGTCCTTACAATGAGCAGTTCTTC. This sequence joins TRBV11-3 and TRBJ2-1; D is possibly TRBD2 (6 bases). This CDR3 has 16 residues. V lost 0 bases and J 4 bases, leaving 13 bases between the germline ends. CDR1 is SGHNT and CDR2 is YENEEA in the germline V gene.

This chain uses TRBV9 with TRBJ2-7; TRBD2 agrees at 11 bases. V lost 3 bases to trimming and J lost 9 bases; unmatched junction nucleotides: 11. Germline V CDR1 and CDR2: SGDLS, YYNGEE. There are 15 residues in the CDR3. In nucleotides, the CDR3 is TGTGCCAGCAGCGGACGACTAGCGGGGCGCACGGGGCAGTACTTC. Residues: CASSGRLAGRTGQYF.

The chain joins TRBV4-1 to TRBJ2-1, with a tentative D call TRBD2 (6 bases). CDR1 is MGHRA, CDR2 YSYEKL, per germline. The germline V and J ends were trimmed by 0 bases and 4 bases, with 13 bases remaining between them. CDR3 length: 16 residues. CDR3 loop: CASSQDQGGVYNEQFF. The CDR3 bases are TGCGCCAGCAGCCAAGATCAGGGCGGGGTTTACAATGAGCAGTTCTTC.

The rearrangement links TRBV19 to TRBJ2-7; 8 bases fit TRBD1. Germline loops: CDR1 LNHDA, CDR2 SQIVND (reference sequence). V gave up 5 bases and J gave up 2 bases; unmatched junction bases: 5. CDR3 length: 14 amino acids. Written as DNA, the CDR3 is TGTGCCAGTAGTTCCCGGGACAGGACCTACGAGCAGTACTTC. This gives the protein CASSSRDRTYEQYF.

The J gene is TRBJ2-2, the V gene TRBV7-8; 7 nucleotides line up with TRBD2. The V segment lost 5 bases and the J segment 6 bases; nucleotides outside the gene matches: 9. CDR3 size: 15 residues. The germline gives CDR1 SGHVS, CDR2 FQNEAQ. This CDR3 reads CASSTPRTSPGELFF. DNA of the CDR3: TGTGCCAGCAGCACCCCCAGGACTAGTCCCGGGGAGCTGTTTTTT.

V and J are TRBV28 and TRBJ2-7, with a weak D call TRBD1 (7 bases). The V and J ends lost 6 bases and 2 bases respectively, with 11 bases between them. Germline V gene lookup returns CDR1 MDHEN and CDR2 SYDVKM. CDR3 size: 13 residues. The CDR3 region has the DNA TGTGCCAGCAGCCAGGGGGGACCCTACGAGCAGTACGTC. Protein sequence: CASSQGGPYEQYV.